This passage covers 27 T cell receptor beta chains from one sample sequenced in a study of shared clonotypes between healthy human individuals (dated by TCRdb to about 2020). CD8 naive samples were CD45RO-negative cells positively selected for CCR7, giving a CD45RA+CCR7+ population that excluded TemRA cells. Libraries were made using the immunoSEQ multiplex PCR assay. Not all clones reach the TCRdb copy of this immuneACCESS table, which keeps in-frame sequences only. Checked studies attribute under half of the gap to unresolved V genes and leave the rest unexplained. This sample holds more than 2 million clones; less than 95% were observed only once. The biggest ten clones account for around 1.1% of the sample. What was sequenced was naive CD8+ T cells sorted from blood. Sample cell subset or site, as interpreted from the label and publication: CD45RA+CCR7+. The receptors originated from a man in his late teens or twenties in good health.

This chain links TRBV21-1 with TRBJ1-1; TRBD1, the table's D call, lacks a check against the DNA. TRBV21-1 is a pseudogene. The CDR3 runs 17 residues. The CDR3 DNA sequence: TGTGCCAGCAGCAAAGAGGCAACAGGGGAACGGGGCACTGAAGCTTTCTTT. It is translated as CASSKEATGERGTEAFF.

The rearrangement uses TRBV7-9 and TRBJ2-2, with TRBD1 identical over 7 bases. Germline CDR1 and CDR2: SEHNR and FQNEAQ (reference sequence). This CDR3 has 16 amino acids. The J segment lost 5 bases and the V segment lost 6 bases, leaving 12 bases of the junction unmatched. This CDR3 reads CASSPGDRGETGELFF. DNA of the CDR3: TGTGCCAGCAGTCCCGGGGACAGAGGGGAAACCGGGGAGCTGTTTTTT.

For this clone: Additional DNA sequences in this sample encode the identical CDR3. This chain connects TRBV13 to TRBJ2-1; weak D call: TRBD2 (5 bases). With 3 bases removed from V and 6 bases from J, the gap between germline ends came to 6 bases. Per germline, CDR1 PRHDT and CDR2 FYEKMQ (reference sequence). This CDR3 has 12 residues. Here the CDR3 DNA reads TGTGCCAGCAGCTTGAGGGTCAATGAGCAGTTCTTC. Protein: CASSLRVNEQFF.

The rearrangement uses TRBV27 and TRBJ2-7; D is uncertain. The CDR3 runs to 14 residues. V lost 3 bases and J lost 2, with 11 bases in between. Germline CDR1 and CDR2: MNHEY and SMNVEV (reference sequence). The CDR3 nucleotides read TGTGCCAGCAGTTTCCTTCCATCCCCCTACGAGCAGTACTTC. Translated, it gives CASSFLPSPYEQYF.

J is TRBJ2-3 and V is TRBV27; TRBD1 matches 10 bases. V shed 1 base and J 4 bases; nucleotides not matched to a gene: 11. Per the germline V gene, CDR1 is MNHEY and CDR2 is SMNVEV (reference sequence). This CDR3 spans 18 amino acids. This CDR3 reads CASSLWAETGGLADTQYF. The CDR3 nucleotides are TGTGCCAGCAGTTTATGGGCTGAGACAGGGGGCTTGGCAGATACGCAGTATTTT.

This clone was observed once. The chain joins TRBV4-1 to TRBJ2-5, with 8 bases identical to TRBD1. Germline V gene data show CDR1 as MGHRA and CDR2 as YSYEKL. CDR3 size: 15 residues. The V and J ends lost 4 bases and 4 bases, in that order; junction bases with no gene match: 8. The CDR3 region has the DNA TGCGCCAGCAGCCCCGAGCAGGGGGCTTTAGAGACCCAGTACTTC. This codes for CASSPEQGALETQYF.

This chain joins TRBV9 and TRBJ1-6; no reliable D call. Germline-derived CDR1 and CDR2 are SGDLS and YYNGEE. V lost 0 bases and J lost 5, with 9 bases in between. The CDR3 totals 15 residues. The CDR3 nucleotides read TGTGCCAGCAGCGTAGGAGGGTCGGATAATTCACCCCTCCACTTT. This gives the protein CASSVGGSDNSPLHF.

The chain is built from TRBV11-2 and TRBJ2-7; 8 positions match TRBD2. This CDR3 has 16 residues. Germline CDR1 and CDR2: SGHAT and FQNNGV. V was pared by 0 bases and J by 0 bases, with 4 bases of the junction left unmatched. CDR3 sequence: CASSLDSSGSSYEQYF. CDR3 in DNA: TGTGCCAGCAGCTTAGATTCCAGCGGGAGCTCCTACGAGCAGTACTTC. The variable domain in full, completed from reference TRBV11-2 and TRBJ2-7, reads EAGVAQSPRYKIIEKRQSVAFWCNPISGHATLYWYQQILGQGPKLLIQFQNNGVVDDSQLPKDRFSAERLKGVDSTLKIQPAKLEDSAVYLCASSLDSSGSSYEQYFGPGTRLTVT.

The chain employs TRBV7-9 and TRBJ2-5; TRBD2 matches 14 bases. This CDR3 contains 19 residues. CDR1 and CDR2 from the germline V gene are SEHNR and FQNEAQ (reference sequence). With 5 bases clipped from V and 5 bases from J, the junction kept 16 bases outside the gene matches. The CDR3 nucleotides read TGTGCCAGCAGCGAAATTTTGGTGGGACTAGCGGGAGAGGTCGAGACCCAGTACTTC. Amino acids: CASSEILVGLAGEVETQYF.

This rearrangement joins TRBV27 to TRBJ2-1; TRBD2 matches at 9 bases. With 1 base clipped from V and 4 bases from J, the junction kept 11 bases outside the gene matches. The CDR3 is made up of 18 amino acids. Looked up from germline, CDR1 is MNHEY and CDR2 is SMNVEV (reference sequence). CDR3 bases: TGTGCCAGCAGTTTATATTTTCCGACTAGCGGAGGGTACAATGAGCAGTTCTTC. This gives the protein CASSLYFPTSGGYNEQFF.

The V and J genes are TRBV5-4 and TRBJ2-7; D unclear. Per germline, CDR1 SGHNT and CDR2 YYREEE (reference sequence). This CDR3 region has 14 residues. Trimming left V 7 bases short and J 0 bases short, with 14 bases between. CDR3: CASSRVLDSYEQYF. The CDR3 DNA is TGTGCCAGCTCCCGGGTTCTGGACTCCTACGAGCAGTACTTC.

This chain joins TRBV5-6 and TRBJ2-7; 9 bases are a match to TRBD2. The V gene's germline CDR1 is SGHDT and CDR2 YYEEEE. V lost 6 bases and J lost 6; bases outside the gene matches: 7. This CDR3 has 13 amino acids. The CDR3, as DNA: TGTGCCAGCAATAGCGGGAGCTCAGGCGAGCAGTACTTC. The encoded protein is CASNSGSSGEQYF.

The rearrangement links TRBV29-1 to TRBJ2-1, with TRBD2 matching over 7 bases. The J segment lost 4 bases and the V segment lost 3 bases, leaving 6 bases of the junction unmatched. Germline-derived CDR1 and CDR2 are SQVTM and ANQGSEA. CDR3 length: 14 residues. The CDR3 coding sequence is TGCAGCGTTGATTCGGGGGGATCATACAATGAGCAGTTCTTC. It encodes CSVDSGGSYNEQFF.

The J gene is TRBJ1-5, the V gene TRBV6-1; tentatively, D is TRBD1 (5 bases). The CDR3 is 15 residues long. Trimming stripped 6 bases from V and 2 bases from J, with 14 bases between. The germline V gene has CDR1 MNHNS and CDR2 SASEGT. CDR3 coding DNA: TGTGCCAGCAGCCTAGACAGTGGTGGCAATCAGCCCCAGCATTTT. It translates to CASSLDSGGNQPQHF.

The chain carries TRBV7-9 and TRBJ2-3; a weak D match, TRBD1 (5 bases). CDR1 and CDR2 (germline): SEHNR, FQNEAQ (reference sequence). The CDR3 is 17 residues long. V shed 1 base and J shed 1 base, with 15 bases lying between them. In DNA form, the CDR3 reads TGTGCCAGCAGCTTAGGACTTAGTGGGGCCCGCACAGATACGCAGTATTTT. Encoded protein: CASSLGLSGARTDTQYF.

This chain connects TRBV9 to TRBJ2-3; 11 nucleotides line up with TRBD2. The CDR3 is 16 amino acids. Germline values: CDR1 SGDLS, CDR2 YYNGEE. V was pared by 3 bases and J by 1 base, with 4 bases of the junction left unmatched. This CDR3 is CASSGLAGGGTDTQYF. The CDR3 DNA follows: TGTGCCAGCAGCGGATTAGCGGGGGGGGGCACAGATACGCAGTATTTT.

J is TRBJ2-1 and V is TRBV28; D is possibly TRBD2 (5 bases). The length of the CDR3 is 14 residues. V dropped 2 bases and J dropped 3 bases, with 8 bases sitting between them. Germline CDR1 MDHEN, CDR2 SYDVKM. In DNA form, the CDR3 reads TGTGCCAGCAGTTTAGCGGGTTACTACAATGAGCAGTTCTTC. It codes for CASSLAGYYNEQFF.

The CDR3 is CASSPGQGAGYEQYF. The CDR3 nucleotides are TGTGCCAGCAGCCCCGGACAGGGGGCTGGTTACGAGCAGTACTTC. The rearrangement links TRBV27 to TRBJ2-7; 11 nucleotides agree with TRBD1. CDR1 is MNHEY and CDR2 is SMNVEV in the germline V gene (reference sequence). J lost 4 bases, V lost 6 bases, and 8 bases had no gene match. This CDR3 spans 15 amino acids.

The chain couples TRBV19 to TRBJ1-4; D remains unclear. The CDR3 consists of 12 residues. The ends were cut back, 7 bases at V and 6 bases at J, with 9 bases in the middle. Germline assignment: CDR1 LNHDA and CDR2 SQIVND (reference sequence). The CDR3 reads CASKSVYEKLFF. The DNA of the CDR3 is TGTGCCAGTAAGAGTGTATATGAAAAACTGTTTTTT.

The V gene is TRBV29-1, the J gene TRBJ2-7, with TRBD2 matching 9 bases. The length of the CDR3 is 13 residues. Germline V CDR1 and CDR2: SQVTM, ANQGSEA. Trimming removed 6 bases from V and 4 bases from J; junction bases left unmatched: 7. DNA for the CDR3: TGCAGCGTCTGGGGACTAGCAGGGTACGAGCAGTACTTC. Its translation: CSVWGLAGYEQYF.

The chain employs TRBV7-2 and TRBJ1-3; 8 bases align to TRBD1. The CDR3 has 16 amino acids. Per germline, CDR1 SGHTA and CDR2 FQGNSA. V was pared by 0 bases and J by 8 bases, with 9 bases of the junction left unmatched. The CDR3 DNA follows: TGTGCCAGCAGCTTAGCGGTCAGGGGGCCTGAAGACACCATATATTTT. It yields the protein CASSLAVRGPEDTIYF.

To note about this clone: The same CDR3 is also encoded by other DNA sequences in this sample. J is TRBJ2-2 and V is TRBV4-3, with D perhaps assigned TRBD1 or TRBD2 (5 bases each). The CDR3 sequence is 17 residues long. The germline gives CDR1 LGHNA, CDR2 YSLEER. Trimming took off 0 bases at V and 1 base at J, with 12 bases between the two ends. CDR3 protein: CASSQDPGTLNTGELFF. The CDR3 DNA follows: TGCGCCAGCAGCCAAGATCCGGGGACCCTGAACACCGGGGAGCTGTTTTTT.

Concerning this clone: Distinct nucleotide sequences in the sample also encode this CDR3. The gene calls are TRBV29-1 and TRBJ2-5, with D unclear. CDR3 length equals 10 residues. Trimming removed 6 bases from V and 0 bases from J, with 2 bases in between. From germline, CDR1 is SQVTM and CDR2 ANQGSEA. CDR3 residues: CSVDQETQYF. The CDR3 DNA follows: TGCAGCGTAGACCAAGAGACCCAGTACTTC.

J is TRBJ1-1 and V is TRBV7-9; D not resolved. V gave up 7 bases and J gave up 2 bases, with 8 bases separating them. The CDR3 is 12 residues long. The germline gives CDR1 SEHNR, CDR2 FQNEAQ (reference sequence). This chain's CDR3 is CASTPFNTEAFF. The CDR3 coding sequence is TGTGCCAGCACCCCCTTTAACACTGAAGCTTTCTTT.

The CDR3 is CASSPQGYTEAFF. CDR3 DNA sequence: TGTGCCAGCAGCCCACAGGGGTACACTGAAGCTTTCTTT. V gene TRBV13 combines with J gene TRBJ1-1; 7 bases are shared with TRBD1. Trimming at V came to 5 bases and at J to 3 bases, leaving 3 bases not matched to a gene. CDR1 and CDR2 (germline): PRHDT, FYEKMQ (reference sequence). The CDR3 loop spans 13 amino acids. Full variable domain (outside the CDR3, taken from reference TRBV13 and TRBJ1-1): AAGVIQSPRHLIKEKRETATLKCYPIPRHDTVYWYQQGPGQDPQFLISFYEKMQSDKGSIPDRFSAQQFSDYHSELNMSSLELGDSALYFCASSPQGYTEAFFGQGTRLTVV.

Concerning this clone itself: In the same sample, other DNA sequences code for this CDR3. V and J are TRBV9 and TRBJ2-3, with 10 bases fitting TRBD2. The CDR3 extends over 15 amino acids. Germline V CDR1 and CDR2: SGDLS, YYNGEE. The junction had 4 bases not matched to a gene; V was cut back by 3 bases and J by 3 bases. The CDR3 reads CASSAGLAETDTQYF. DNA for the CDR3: TGTGCCAGCAGCGCCGGACTAGCGGAAACAGATACGCAGTATTTT.

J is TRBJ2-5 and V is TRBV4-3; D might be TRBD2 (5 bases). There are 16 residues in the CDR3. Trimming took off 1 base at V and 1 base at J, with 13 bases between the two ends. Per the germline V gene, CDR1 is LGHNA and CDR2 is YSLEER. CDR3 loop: CASSQVLGRPQETQYF. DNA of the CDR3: TGCGCCAGCAGCCAAGTCCTAGGGAGACCCCAAGAGACCCAGTACTTC.